This paragraph covers one T cell receptor (beta chain) sequence. The count of this clone is one. No cognate antigen has been identified for it. Base qualities were left out, and no much larger clone turns up one base away. The CDR3 regions of human TCRbeta chains were analyzed by immunosequencing. In the paper's pipeline: TCRs in the repertoires were compared against a reference library of SARS-CoV-2-specific TCRs that had been generated with the MIRA antigen-specificity platform. Breadth meant the fraction of unique TCRs that were SARS-CoV-2-associated, whereas depth meant the fraction of total T cells that were SARS-CoV-2-associated. Using the MIRA data, every spike-specific TCR was mapped to the spike region that the TCR reacted to and assigned to either a CD4 or a CD8 class. Log10-transformed breadth and depth values were compared by one-way ANOVA with Sidak's multiple comparisons tests. TCRdb carries this immuneACCESS record with in-frame sequences only. Its versions omit some clonotypes, under half of them owing to an unresolved V gene in the studies checked, with the rest unexplained. The D gene and trimming were derived from the DNA, and the V and J assignments and clone size from that table. The sample yields roughly 150,000 clones; approximately 90% were counted once. The top ten clones comprise more than 0.9% of the sample.

V is pruned by 5 bases and J by 3 bases, leaving 3 bases of the junction without a gene match. The CDR3 covers 15 residues, taking in both the cysteine and the phenylalanine. Left in the record is the CDR3 DNA by itself, 45 bases read in frame from the first base. The germline V gene yields SGHTA for CDR1 and FQGTGA for CDR2. This specimen's time point label, interpreted: about 28 days (+/-7) after the second vaccine dose. Because spike-specific TCR depth and breadth did not differ between the two schedules, AZD1222 recipients who got a second dose at roughly 4 weeks were pooled with those who got a second dose at roughly 12 weeks. Vaccinee samples were obtained from the UK trials COV001 and COV002, which included a single-blind randomized controlled phase 2/3 trial of AZD1222 (ChAdOx1 nCoV-19) in healthy adults. For TCRbeta chain sequencing, PBMC samples were collected from trial participants at day 0 and at day 28 after the second dose.

This specimen belongs to a study of T cell responses to AZD1222 COVID-19 vaccine (dated by TCRdb to the early 2020s). For the study in its entirety: A total of 233 trial participants underwent TCR sequencing, of whom 207 had received two doses of AZD1222 and 26 had received two doses of the MenACWY control vaccine. Enrollment into the trials was organized by age into subgroups of 18-55, 56-69 and 70-plus years, and those subgroups contained roughly 150, 30 and 60 TCR-sequenced participants, respectively. General findings and caveats noted by the study authors: Conclusions about previously exposed vaccinees were limited because only a handful of AZD1222 recipients were SARS-CoV-2 seropositive at baseline. Participants were mostly white British and included more females than males, and it was suggested by the authors that clonal diversity may have been underestimated. Because no day 14 peak-response samples were available, the repertoires could be characterized only after the peak T cell response. Spike-specific TCR breadth and depth rose significantly after two AZD1222 doses compared with day 0 and with MenACWY recipients. The vaccine-associated CD4 TCRs covered the entire spike protein, and the dominant responses fell in regions 160-218 and 743-854. The 56-69-year group was small, and its depth increase did not reach significance, likely because of low power. Epitopes outside the regions mutated in the B.1.351 and B.1.1.7 variants were reportedly recognized by nearly half of the unique spike-specific TCRs.

This material consisted of peripheral blood, taken 28 days after the second AZD1222 dose. Rearrangement joined TRBV7-3 to TRBJ2-2, and 10 junctional nucleotides match TRBD2. This clonotype originated in an adult who received the AZD1222 COVID-19 vaccine. The CDR3 has the sequence CASSQRGGDTGELFF. The DNA sequence reads TGTGCCAGCAGCCAGCGGGGGGGAGACACCGGGGAGCTGTTTTTT.